These 2 T cell receptor beta chains were sequenced from one sample in a study of vaccination and CD4 T cells after COVID-19. Cultured CD4+ T-cell DNA underwent Oncomine TCR Beta short-read sequencing. A single record per CDR3 protein comes from TCRdb applying MiXCR to the PCR reads. The profile covers about 13,000 distinct CDR3 sequences, with less than 65% appearing a single time and approximately 12% taken by the ten largest. These TCRs' antigens remain unknown. Treatment given: roughly 10-day PBMC culture with coronavirus spike peptide pools or control peptides (ViraFEST assay). The sequenced material came from CD4+ T cells from blood, cultured in vitro. The source of these receptors is a human donor who had recovered from COVID-19.

Worth noting for this clonotype: The junction does not match germline at one end; this may be a read error. The V call is TRBV14, the J call TRBJ2-3, with 13 nucleotides matching TRBD2. The CDR3 is made up of 19 amino acids. CDR1 SGHDN and CDR2 FVKESK come from the germline V gene. The CDR3 reads CVSSLLLTSGRTSTDTQYF. The CDR3 nucleotides are TGTGTCAGCAGCCTGCTCCTGACTAGCGGGAGGACTAGCACAGATACGCAGTATTTT.

The chain couples TRBV5-1 to TRBJ2-2, with 8 positions matching TRBD1. Trimming took 1 base from V and 5 from J; bases not matched to a gene: 10. CDR1 and CDR2 from the germline V gene are SGHRS and YFSETQ. The CDR3 covers 17 residues. The CDR3 region is CASSLYGTGEWTGELFF. CDR3 bases: TGCGCCAGCAGCTTGTACGGGACAGGAGAATGGACCGGGGAGCTGTTTTTT. The full variable domain, its missing parts supplied by reference TRBV5-1 and TRBJ2-2, is KAGVTQTPRYLIKTRGQQVTLSCSPISGHRSVSWYQQTPGQGLQFLFEYFSETQRNKGNFPGRFSGRQFSNSRSEMNVSTLELGDSALYLCASSLYGTGEWTGELFFGEGSRLTVL.